This is a list of T cell receptor beta chains from one sample in a study of T cell responses to AZD1222 COVID-19 vaccine. Clones were sequenced by immunoSEQ multiplex PCR, and TCRdb holds only the in-frame ones, with some missing. The sample records some 92,000 clones, about 90% being singletons. This material consisted of peripheral blood, taken on day 0 of AZD1222 vaccination. These receptors all stem from an adult in good health. CDR3s include the opening cysteine and the closing phenylalanine or tryptophan. A D gene is named only where the DNA matches it firmly. Clone sizes are given selectively: once, few, many, or a class where the clone is expanded.

TRBV28	.	TRBJ2-3	TRBD1	CASSGRGYTQYF	TGTGCCAGCAGTGGCAGGGGGTATACGCAGTATTTT
TRBV27	few	TRBJ2-7	TRBD2	CASSILAGDHEQYF	TGTGCCAGCAGTATACTAGCGGGAGACCACGAGCAGTACTTC
TRBV7-3	.	TRBJ2-1	.	CASSFTGLVYNEQFF	TGTGCCAGCAGTTTCACGGGACTTGTTTACAATGAGCAGTTCTTC
TRBV3-1/TRBV3-2	.	TRBJ1-1	.	CASSQGSGVFTEAFF	TGTGCCAGCAGCCAAGGATCCGGGGTCTTCACTGAAGCTTTCTTT
TRBV30	.	TRBJ2-3	TRBD1	CAWSVDRVTDTQYF	TGTGCCTGGAGTGTAGACAGGGTCACAGATACGCAGTATTTT
TRBV3-1/TRBV3-2	.	TRBJ1-1	.	CASTGSGSNTEAFF	TGTGCCAGCACAGGGAGCGGTTCGAACACTGAAGCTTTCTTT
TRBV5-1	.	TRBJ1-1	.	CASSAGTDTEAFF	TGCGCCAGCAGCGCTGGGACCGACACCGAAGCTTTCTTT
TRBV7-9	.	TRBJ2-7	.	CATQTGISYEQYF	TGTGCCACCCAGACCGGGATCTCCTACGAGCAGTACTTC
TRBV11-2	.	TRBJ1-5	TRBD1	CASSFGQGGNQPQHF	TGTGCCAGCAGCTTTGGACAGGGGGGCAATCAGCCCCAGCATTTT
TRBV27	.	TRBJ2-3	TRBD2	CASSGWEGSTDTQYF	TGTGCCAGCAGTGGATGGGAGGGTAGCACAGATACGCAGTATTTT
TRBV5-4	.	TRBJ1-1	TRBD1	CASSNPTGGVEAFF	TGTGCCAGCAGCAACCCAACAGGGGGCGTTGAAGCTTTCTTT
TRBV5-1	.	TRBJ2-7	.	CASSLDRLAYEQYF	TGCGCCAGCAGCTTGGACAGGTTAGCCTACGAGCAGTACTTC
TRBV5-1	.	TRBJ1-3	.	CASSSFQGQQNTIYF	TGCGCCAGCAGCTCGTTTCAGGGGCAGCAGAACACCATATATTTT
TRBV5-6	.	TRBJ1-4	TRBD1	CASSLGRGRVEKLFF	TGTGCCAGCAGCTTGGGGAGGGGGCGAGTCGAAAAACTGTTTTTT
TRBV19	.	TRBJ2-2	TRBD2	CASIWTSGGVDTGELFF	TGTGCCAGTATTTGGACTAGCGGGGGGGTTGACACCGGGGAGCTGTTTTTT
TRBV5-1	.	TRBJ1-6	.	CASSIFGGSNSPLHF	TGCGCCAGCAGCATCTTTGGGGGCTCCAATTCACCCCTCCACTTT
TRBV10-2	.	TRBJ1-3	.	CASSELPSAVAGNTIYF	TGCGCCAGCAGTGAACTCCCTAGCGCAGTTGCTGGAAACACCATATATTTT
TRBV18	.	TRBJ1-6	.	CASSPGVPGTYNSPLHF	TGTGCCAGCTCACCGGGGGTACCGGGGACCTATAATTCACCCCTCCACTTT
TRBV18	.	TRBJ1-2	.	CASSPSGSYTF	TGTGCCAGCTCACCATCGGGGAGCTACACCTTC
TRBV5-1	few	TRBJ1-2	.	CASSLVAGTNGYTF	TGCGCCAGCAGCTTGGTAGCAGGGACAAATGGCTACACCTTC
TRBV7-2	once	TRBJ2-1	TRBD2	CASSPQRGRNEQFF	TGTGCCAGCAGCCCCCAGCGGGGGCGGAATGAGCAGTTCTTC
TRBV9	many	TRBJ1-3	TRBD1	CASSAGQGDGNTIYF	TGTGCCAGCAGCGCGGGACAGGGGGACGGAAACACCATATATTTT
TRBV10-2	.	TRBJ1-5	.	CASSDDGDSNQPQHF	TGCGCCAGCAGTGACGATGGGGATAGCAATCAGCCCCAGCATTTT
TRBV6-6	once	TRBJ1-3	.	CASTGRASSGNTIYF	TGTGCCAGCACGGGCAGGGCGAGCTCTGGAAACACCATATATTTT
TRBV4-2	.	TRBJ1-6	.	CASSEGAARGSPLHF	TGTGCCAGCAGCGAAGGGGCAGCCCGGGGGTCACCCCTCCACTTT
TRBV11-2	once	TRBJ1-1	.	CASSLEIDRPPFF	TGTGCCAGCAGCTTAGAGATAGACAGGCCGCCTTTCTTT
TRBV19	.	TRBJ2-7	.	CASSIVKGSYEQYF	TGTGCCAGTAGTATAGTTAAGGGTTCCTACGAGCAGTACTTC
TRBV5-1	.	TRBJ2-2	.	CASSLDRVGELFF	TGCGCCAGCAGCTTGGACAGGGTCGGGGAGCTGTTTTTT
TRBV6-1	once	TRBJ2-3	.	CASSEQHTDTQYF	TGTGCCAGCAGTGAACAGCACACAGATACGCAGTATTTT
TRBV29-1	.	TRBJ2-6	.	CSVVGGHSGANVLTF	TGCAGCGTTGTAGGGGGGCACTCTGGGGCCAACGTCCTGACTTTC
TRBV6-1	.	TRBJ1-1	.	CASSGKVGTEAFF	TGTGCCAGCAGTGGAAAGGTGGGGACTGAAGCTTTCTTT
TRBV30	.	TRBJ2-3	TRBD1	CAWSPGGVDTQYF	TGTGCCTGGTCCCCAGGGGGCGTAGATACGCAGTATTTT
TRBV6-2/TRBV6-3	.	TRBJ2-3	.	CASSYSKGRQLTDTQYF	TGTGCCAGCAGTTACTCGAAAGGGAGACAGCTCACAGATACGCAGTATTTT
TRBV3-1/TRBV3-2	.	TRBJ1-1	.	CASSQVGSRAFF	TGTGCCAGCAGCCAAGTAGGGTCGAGGGCTTTCTTT
TRBV7-9	.	TRBJ2-1	TRBD2	CASSLAVLAGPNEQFF	TGTGCCAGCAGCTTAGCAGTACTAGCGGGACCGAATGAGCAGTTCTTC
TRBV20-1	.	TRBJ1-1	.	CSAREAVEAFF	TGCAGTGCTAGAGAGGCGGTCGAAGCTTTCTTT
TRBV2	.	TRBJ2-2	.	CASSELRPTGELFF	TGTGCCAGCAGTGAGCTTCGGCCAACCGGGGAGCTGTTTTTT
TRBV30	few	TRBJ2-7	TRBD1	CAWSSFQGATLGEQYF	TGTGCCTGGAGTTCGTTTCAGGGGGCCACCTTAGGCGAGCAGTACTTC
TRBV10-2	once	TRBJ1-5	.	CASSELGPNQPQHF	TGCGCCAGCAGTGAGTTGGGCCCAAATCAGCCCCAGCATTTT
TRBV6-2/TRBV6-3	.	TRBJ1-1	TRBD1	CASSRTRQGTEAFF	TGTGCCAGCAGTCGAACCCGACAGGGGACTGAAGCTTTCTTT
TRBV6-5	few	TRBJ2-7	TRBD2	CASSYSGGRPSEQYF	TGTGCCAGCAGTTACTCCGGCGGGAGGCCCTCCGAGCAGTACTTC
TRBV29-1	.	TRBJ1-2	TRBD1	CSGGTGFYGYTF	TGCAGCGGGGGGACAGGCTTCTATGGCTACACCTTC
TRBV10-3	.	TRBJ1-4	.	CAISEFRDKEKLFF	TGTGCCATCAGTGAATTCAGAGATAAAGAAAAACTGTTTTTT
TRBV2	.	TRBJ1-5	.	CASSESGNSNQPQHF	TGTGCCAGCAGTGAATCAGGGAATAGCAATCAGCCCCAGCATTTT
TRBV19	.	TRBJ2-2	.	CASSIPSFGELFF	TGTGCCAGTAGTATACCATCCTTTGGGGAGCTGTTTTTT
TRBV7-3	.	TRBJ2-2	.	CASSFREPGELFF	TGTGCCAGCAGCTTTCGGGAGCCCGGGGAGCTGTTTTTT
TRBV6-6	.	TRBJ1-1	TRBD1	CASNQGQGREAFF	TGTGCCAGCAACCAGGGACAGGGGCGCGAAGCTTTCTTT
TRBV5-8	once	TRBJ1-5	TRBD1	CASSFGGTGGYQPQHF	TGTGCCAGCAGTTTTGGAGGGACAGGGGGCTATCAGCCCCAGCATTTT
TRBV13	.	TRBJ1-2	TRBD1	CASSFGPGQGGGYTF	TGTGCCAGCAGCTTCGGCCCGGGACAGGGAGGAGGCTACACCTTC
TRBV3-1/TRBV3-2	.	TRBJ2-2	.	CASSPRGYTGELFF	TGTGCCAGCAGCCCCCGGGGGTACACCGGGGAGCTGTTTTTT
TRBV27	.	TRBJ2-1	.	CASSLGGSSYNEQFF	TGTGCCAGCAGTTTAGGGGGGAGCTCCTACAATGAGCAGTTCTTC
TRBV5-1	once	TRBJ2-1	TRBD2	CASSRTSGGPEQFF	TGCGCCAGCAGCCGGACTAGCGGGGGGCCGGAGCAGTTCTTC
TRBV11-3	.	TRBJ2-4	TRBD2	CASSPAGEVNIQYF	TGTGCCAGCAGCCCCGCGGGAGAGGTAAACATTCAGTACTTC
TRBV30	.	TRBJ1-1	TRBD1	CAWMWQGGAEAFF	TGTGCCTGGATGTGGCAGGGGGGGGCTGAAGCTTTCTTT
TRBV19	.	TRBJ2-1	TRBD1	CASSIGTGGSYNEQFF	TGTGCCAGTAGTATAGGTACAGGGGGCTCCTACAATGAGCAGTTCTTC